Sequencing of this T cell receptor beta chain was carried out in a study of blood T cell repertoires in COVID-19. Study background: There were acute and convalescent COVID-19 samples, and they came from the United States, Italy and Spain. From T cells, B-cell-depleted T cells, or PBMCs came the material, which was cDNA or gDNA.

V lost 2 bases and J lost 4; bases outside the gene matches: 15. The CDR3 consists of 19 residues. Germline CDR1 MNHEY, CDR2 SVGEGT. In the source study's methods: By means of reference gene primer amplification, nucleated cell counts were estimated. The table came from immunoSEQ multiplex PCR; TCRdb's copy has only in-frame clones and leaves some out. Clone size and the V and J calls come from that table; the DNA yielded D and trimming. The table shows under 250,000 clones, with about three quarters occurring only once. This chain connects TRBV6-2 or TRBV6-3 to TRBJ2-2; 8 nucleotides match TRBD1. This receptor was identified in an older woman with acute or convalescent COVID-19. Input material: peripheral blood. DNA of the CDR3: TGTGCCAGCAGTTACGACCTAGGGCAGGGGGCGATTAGCACCGGGGAGCTGTTTTTT. This encodes CASSYDLGQGAISTGELFF.